The T cell receptor (beta chain) under discussion was sequenced for a study of T cells after yellow fever vaccination. CDR3 length: 15 residues. Germline-derived CDR1 and CDR2 are LNHDA and SQIVND (reference sequence). Trimming stripped 6 bases from V and 5 bases from J, with 19 bases between. The 5'RACE template-switching step produced TCR cDNA and added a universal primer site and UMIs. TCRdb reprocessed the 5' RACE reads via MiXCR and lists one record per CDR3 protein. Of approximately 150,000 distinct CDR3 sequences listed, roughly 6.2% are singletons. Findings of the study overall: Bulk-population clonotypes that are abundant could appear as contaminants in FACS-sorted repertoires. Most primary-vaccination clones recurred post-booster (around 97% CD4, about 90% CD8).

This clonotype was seen only a few times. Its antigen is not identified. The receptor comes from a man younger than 30 who received the YFV17D yellow fever vaccine. The input for sequencing was CD4+ T cells sorted from PBMCs, taken on the day of the first yellow fever vaccination. V and J are TRBV19 and TRBJ2-5; D is perhaps TRBD1 (5 bases). The CDR3 loop reads CASSETLQVEETQYF. The CDR3 nucleotides read TGTGCCAGTAGCGAAACTTTACAGGTTGAGGAGACCCAGTACTTC.